This T cell receptor beta chain was identified in a study of OX40 agonist ivuxolimab in advanced cancers. Whole-study context: Ivuxolimab, an antibody acting as an agonist of OX40 (CD134), was used to treat patients. Earlier anti-PD-1, anti-PD-L1 or anti-CTLA-4 therapy was permitted; 30% to 50% had received some. The study's findings and limits: Among some nonresponders, normalized T-cell clonal expansion was also low.

Germline lookup yields CDR1 SNHLY and CDR2 FYNNEI. V lost 4 bases, J lost 3 bases, and 5 bases stayed unmatched. This CDR3 is 14 amino acids long. Points on this clone: What it binds is unknown.

Sequencing used immunoSEQ multiplex PCR; TCRdb keeps in-frame clones, though not all of them. Among 100,000 or so clones listed, around 91% were seen once. Specimen: CD4+ or CD8+ T cells sorted from blood, collected in a trial of the OX40 agonist ivuxolimab. V usage is TRBV2 and J usage is TRBJ1-2; 7 nucleotides line up with TRBD1. The sequence derives from an adult with an advanced solid tumor such as melanoma, head and neck, liver or kidney cancer. As DNA, the CDR3 is TGTGCCAGCAGTGGCGGCAGGGGGTACTATGGCTACACCTTC. It codes for CASSGGRGYYGYTF.